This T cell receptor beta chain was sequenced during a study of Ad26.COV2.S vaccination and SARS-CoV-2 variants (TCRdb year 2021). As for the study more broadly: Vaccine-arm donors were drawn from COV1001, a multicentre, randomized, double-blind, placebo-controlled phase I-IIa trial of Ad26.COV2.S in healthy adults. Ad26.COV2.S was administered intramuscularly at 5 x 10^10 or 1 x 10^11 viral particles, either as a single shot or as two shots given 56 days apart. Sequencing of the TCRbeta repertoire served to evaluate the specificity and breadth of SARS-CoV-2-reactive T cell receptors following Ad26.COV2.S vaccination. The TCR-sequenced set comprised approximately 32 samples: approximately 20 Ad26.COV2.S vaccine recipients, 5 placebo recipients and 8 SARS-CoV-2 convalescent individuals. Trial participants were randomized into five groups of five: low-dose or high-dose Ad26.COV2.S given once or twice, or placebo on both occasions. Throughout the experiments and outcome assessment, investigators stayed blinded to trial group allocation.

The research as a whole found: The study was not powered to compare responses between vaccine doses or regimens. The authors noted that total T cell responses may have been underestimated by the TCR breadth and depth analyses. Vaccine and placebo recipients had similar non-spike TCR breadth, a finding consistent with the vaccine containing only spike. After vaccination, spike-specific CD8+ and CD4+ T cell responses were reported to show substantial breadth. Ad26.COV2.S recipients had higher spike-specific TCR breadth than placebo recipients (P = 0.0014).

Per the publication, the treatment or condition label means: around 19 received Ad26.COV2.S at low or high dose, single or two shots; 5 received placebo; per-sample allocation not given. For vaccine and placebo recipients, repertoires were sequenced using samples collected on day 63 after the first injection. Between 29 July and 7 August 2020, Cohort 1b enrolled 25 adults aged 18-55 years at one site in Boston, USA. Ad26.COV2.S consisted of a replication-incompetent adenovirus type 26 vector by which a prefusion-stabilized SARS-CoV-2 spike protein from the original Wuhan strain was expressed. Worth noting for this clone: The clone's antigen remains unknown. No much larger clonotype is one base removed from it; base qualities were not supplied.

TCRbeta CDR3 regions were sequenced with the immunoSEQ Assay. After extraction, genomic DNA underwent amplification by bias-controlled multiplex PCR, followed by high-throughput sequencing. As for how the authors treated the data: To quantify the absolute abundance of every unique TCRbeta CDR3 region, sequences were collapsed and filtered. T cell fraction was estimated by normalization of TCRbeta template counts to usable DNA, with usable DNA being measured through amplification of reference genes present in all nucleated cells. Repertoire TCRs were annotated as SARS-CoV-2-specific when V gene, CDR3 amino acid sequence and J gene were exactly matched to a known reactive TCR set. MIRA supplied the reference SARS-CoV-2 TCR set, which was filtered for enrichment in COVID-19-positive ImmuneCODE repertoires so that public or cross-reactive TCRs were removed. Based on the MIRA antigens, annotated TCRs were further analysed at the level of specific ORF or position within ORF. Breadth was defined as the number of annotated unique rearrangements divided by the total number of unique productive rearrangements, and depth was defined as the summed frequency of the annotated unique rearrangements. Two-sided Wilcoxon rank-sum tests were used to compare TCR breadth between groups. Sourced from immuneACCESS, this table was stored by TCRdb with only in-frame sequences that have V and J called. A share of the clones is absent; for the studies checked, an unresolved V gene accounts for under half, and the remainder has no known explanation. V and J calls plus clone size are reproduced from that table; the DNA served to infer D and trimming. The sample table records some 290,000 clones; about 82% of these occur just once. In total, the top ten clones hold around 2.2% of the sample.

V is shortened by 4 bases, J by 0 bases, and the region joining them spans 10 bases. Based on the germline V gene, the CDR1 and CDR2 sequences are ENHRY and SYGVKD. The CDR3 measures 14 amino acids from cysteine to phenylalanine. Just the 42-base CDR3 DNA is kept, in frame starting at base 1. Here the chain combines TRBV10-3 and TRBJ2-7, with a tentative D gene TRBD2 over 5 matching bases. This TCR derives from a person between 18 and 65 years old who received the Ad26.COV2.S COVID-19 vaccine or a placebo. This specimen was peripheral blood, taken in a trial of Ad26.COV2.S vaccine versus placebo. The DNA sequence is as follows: TGTGCCATCAGTGTAACGAGGGACTCCTACGAGCAGTACTTC. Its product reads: CAISVTRDSYEQYF.